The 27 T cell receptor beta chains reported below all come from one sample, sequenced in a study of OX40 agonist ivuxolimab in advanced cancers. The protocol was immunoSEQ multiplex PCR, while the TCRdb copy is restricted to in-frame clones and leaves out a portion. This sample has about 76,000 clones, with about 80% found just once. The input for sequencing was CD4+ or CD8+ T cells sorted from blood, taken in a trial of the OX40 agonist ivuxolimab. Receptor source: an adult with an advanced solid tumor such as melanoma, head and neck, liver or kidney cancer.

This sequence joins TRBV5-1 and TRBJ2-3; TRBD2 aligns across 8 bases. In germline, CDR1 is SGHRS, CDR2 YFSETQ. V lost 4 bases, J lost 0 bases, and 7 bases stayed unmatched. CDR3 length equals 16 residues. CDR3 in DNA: TGCGCCAGCAGCCGAATCCCGGGGGGGAGCACAGATACGCAGTATTTT. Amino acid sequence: CASSRIPGGSTDTQYF.

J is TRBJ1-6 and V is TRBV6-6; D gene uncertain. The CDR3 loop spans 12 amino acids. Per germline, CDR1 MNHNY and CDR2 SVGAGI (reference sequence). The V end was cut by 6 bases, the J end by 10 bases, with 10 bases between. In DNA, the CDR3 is TGTGCCAGCAGCAACTTAAGGTCACCCCTCCACTTT. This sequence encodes CASSNLRSPLHF.

In DNA, the CDR3 is TGTGCCAGCAGCTCCCCGGGACCCACCTACGAGCAGTACTTC. This sequence encodes CASSSPGPTYEQYF. The rearrangement links TRBV7-8 to TRBJ2-7; either TRBD1 or TRBD2 may supply D (5 bases each). Trimming removed 4 bases from V and 2 bases from J, with 12 bases in between. Germline V lookup: CDR1 SGHVS, CDR2 FQNEAQ. The CDR3 runs 14 residues. Full variable domain (remainder filled in from reference TRBV7-8 and TRBJ2-7): GAGVSQSPRYKVAKRGQDVALRCDPISGHVSLFWYQQALGQGPEFLTYFQNEAQLDKSGLPSDRFFAERPEGSVSTLKIQRTQQEDSAVYLCASSSPGPTYEQYFGPGTRLTVT.

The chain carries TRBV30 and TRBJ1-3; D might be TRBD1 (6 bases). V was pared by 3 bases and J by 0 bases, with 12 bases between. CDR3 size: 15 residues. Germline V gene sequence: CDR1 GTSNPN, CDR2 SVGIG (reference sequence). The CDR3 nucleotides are TGTGCCTGGAGGAACACAGGGAACTCTGGAAACACCATATATTTT. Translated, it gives CAWRNTGNSGNTIYF.

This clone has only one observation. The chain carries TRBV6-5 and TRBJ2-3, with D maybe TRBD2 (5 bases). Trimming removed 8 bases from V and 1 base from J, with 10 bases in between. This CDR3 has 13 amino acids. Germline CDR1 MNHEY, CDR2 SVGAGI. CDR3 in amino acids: CASRTARTDTQYF. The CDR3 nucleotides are TGTGCCAGCCGGACTGCACGCACAGATACGCAGTATTTT.

The CDR3 DNA reads as TGTGCCAGCAGCAAAGGGCGGAGACAGGGGACCTATGGCTACACCTTC. It codes for CASSKGRRQGTYGYTF. The rearrangement uses TRBV21-1 and TRBJ1-2; the table's D call, TRBD1, has no DNA check behind it. TRBV21-1 counts as a pseudogene. The CDR3 is 16 residues long.

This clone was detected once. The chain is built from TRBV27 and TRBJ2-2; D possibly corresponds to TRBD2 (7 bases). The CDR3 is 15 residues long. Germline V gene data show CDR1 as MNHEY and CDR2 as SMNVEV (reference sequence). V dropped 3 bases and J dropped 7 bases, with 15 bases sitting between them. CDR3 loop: CASSFAGALGGELFF. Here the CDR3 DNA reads TGTGCCAGCAGTTTCGCGGGGGCGCTGGGCGGGGAGCTGTTTTTT.

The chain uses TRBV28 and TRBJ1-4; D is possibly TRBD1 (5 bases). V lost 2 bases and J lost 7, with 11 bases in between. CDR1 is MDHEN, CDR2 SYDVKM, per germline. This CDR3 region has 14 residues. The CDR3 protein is CASSLQGSFEKLFF. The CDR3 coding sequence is TGTGCCAGCAGTTTACAGGGATCATTTGAAAAACTGTTTTTT.

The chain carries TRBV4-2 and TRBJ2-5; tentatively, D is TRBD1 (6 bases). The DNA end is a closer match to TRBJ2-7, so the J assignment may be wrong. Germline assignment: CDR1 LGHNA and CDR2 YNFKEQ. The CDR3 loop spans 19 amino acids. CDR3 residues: CASSQVQAPRGTRSYEQYF. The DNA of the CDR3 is TGTGCCAGCAGCCAAGTTCAGGCCCCGAGGGGGACAAGGTCCTACGAGCAGTACTTC.

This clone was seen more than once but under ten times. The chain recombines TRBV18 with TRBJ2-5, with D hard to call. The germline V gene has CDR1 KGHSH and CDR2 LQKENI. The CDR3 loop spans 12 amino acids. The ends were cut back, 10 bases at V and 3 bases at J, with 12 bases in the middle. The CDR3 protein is CATRRREETQYF. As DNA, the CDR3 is TGTGCCACCCGGAGACGGGAAGAGACCCAGTACTTC. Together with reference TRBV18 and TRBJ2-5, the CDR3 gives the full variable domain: NAGVMQNPRHLVRRRGQEARLRCSPMKGHSHVYWYRQLPEEGLKFMVYLQKENIIDESGMPKERFSAEFPKEGPSILRIQQVVRGDSAAYFCATRRREETQYFGPGTRLLVL.

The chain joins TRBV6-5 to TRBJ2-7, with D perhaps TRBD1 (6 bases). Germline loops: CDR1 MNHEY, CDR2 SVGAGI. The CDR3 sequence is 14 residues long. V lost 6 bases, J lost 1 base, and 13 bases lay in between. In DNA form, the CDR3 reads TGTGCCAGCAGACCCAGGGGAGAGTCCTACGAGCAGTACTTC. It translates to CASRPRGESYEQYF.

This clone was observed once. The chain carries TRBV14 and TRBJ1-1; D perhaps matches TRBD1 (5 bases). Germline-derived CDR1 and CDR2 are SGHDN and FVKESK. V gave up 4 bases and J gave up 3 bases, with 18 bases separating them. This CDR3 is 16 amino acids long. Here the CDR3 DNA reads TGTGCCAGCAGCCTTACGTTCGCGACAGAGCACACTGAAGCTTTCTTT. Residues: CASSLTFATEHTEAFF.

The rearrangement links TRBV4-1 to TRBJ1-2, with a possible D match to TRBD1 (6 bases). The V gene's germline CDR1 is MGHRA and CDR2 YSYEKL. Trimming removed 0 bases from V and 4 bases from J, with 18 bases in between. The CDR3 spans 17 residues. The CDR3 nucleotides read TGCGCCAGCAGCCAAGATCTGGGGGGGGCAGGGAGCTATGGCTACACCTTC. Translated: CASSQDLGGAGSYGYTF.

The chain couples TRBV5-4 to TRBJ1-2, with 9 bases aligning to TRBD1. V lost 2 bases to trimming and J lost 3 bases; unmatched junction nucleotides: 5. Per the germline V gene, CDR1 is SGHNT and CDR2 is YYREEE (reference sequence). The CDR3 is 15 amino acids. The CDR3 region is CASSFPGQGHYGYTF. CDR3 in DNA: TGTGCCAGCAGCTTTCCGGGACAGGGACACTATGGCTACACCTTC.

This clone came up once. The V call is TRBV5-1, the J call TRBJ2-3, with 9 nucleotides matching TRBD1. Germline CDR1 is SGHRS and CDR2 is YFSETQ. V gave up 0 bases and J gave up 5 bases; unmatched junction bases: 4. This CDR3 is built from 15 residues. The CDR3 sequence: CASSLGTGAGDTQYF. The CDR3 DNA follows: TGCGCCAGCAGCTTGGGGACAGGGGCGGGAGATACGCAGTATTTT.

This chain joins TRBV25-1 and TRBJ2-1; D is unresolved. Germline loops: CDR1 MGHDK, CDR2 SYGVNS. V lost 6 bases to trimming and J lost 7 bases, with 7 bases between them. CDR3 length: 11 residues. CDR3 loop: CASRVRNEQFF. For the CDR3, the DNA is TGTGCCAGCAGGGTGAGAAATGAGCAGTTCTTC.

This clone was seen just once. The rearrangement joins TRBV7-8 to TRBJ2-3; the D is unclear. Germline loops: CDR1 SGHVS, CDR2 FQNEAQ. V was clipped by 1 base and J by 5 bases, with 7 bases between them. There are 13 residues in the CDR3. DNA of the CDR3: TGTGCCAGCAGCTTAGGGCAGAGAGATACGCAGTATTTT. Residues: CASSLGQRDTQYF.

The CDR3 region has the DNA TGTGCCAGCAGTGCAGGGGTAAGCTCCTACGAGCAGTACTTC. Protein sequence: CASSAGVSSYEQYF. The rearrangement uses TRBV2 and TRBJ2-7, with a weak D call TRBD1 (6 bases). The CDR3 contains 14 residues. The germline V and J ends were trimmed by 4 bases and 0 bases, with 10 bases remaining between them. CDR1 and CDR2 (germline): SNHLY, FYNNEI.

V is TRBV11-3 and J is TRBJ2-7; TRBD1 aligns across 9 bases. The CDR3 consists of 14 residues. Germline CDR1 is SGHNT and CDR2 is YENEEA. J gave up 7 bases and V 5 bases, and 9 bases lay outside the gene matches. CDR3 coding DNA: TGTGCCAGCAGCCCCGGGACAGGGACCTGGGAGCAGTACTTC. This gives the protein CASSPGTGTWEQYF. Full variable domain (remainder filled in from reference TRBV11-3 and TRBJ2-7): EAGVVQSPRYKIIEKKQPVAFWCNPISGHNTLYWYLQNLGQGPELLIRYENEEAVDDSQLPKDRFSAERLKGVDSTLKIQPAELGDSAVYLCASSPGTGTWEQYFGPGTRLTVT.

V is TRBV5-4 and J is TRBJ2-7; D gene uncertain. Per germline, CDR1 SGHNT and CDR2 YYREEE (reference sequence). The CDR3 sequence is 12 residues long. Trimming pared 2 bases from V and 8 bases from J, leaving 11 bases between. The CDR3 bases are TGTGCCAGCAGCTTCGACGGCGAGCAGCAGTACTTC. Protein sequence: CASSFDGEQQYF.

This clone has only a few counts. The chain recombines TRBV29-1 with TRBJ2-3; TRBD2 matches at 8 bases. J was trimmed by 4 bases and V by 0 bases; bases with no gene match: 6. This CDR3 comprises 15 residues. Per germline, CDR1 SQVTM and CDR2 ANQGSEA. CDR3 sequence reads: CSVEDRTSLADTQYF. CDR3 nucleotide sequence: TGCAGCGTTGAAGATCGGACTAGCTTGGCAGATACGCAGTATTTT.

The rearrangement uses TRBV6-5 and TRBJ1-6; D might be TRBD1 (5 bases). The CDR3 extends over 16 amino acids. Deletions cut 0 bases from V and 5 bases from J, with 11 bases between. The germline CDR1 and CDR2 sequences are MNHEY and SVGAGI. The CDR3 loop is CASSYSAGRDNSPLHF. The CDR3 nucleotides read TGTGCCAGCAGTTACTCAGCAGGGAGAGATAATTCACCCCTCCACTTT.

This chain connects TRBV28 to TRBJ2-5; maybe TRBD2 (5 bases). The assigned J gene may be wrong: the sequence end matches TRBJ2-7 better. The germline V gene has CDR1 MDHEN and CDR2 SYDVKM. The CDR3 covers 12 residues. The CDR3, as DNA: TGTGCCAGCAGTCAAGGGCGGGACGAGCAGTACTTC. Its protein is CASSQGRDEQYF.

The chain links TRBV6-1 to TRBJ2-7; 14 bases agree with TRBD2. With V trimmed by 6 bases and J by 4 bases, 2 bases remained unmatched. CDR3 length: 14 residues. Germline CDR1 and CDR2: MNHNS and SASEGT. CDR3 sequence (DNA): TGTGCCAGCAGCGGGACTAGCGGGGGTTACGAGCAGTACTTC. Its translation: CASSGTSGGYEQYF.

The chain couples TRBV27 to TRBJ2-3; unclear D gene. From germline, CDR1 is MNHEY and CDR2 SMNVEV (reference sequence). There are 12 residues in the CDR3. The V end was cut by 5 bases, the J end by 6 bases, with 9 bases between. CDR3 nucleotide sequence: TGTGCCAGCAGTCCATACGGGGATACGCAGTATTTT. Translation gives CASSPYGDTQYF.

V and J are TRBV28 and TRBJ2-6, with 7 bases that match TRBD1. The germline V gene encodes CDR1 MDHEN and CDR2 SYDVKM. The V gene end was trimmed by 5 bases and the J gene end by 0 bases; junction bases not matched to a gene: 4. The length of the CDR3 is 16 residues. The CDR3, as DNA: TGTGCCAGCAGTCGACAGGGCTACTCTGGGGCCAACGTCCTGACTTTC. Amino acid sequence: CASSRQGYSGANVLTF.

CDR3 in DNA: TGTGCCAGCAGCTTAATAAGGCAAGAGACCCAGTACTTC. It codes for CASSLIRQETQYF. The genes are TRBV7-2 and TRBJ2-5; D not resolved. This CDR3 has 13 residues. Trimming removed 2 bases from V and 2 bases from J, with 6 bases in between. Germline lookup yields CDR1 SGHTA and CDR2 FQGNSA. Using reference TRBV7-2 and TRBJ2-5 for the parts outside the CDR3, the full variable domain is GAGVSQSPSNKVTEKGKDVELRCDPISGHTALYWYRQSLGQGLEFLIYFQGNSAPDKSGLPSDRFSAERTGGSVSTLTIQRTQQEDSAVYLCASSLIRQETQYFGPGTRLLVL.